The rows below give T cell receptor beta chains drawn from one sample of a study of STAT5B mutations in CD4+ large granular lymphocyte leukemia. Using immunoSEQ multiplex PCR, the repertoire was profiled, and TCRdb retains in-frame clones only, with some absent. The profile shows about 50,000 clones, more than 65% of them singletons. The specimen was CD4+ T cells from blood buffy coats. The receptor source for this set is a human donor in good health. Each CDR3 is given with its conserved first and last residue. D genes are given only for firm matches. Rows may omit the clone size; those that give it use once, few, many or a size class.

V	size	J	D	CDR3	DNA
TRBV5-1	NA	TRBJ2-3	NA	CASSLIRGTTDTQYF	TGCGCCAGCAGCTTGATCCGGGGGACCACAGATACGCAGTATTTT
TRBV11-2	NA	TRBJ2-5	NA	CASSKGMSVVTQETQYF	TGTGCCAGCAGCAAAGGAATGTCGGTCGTTACACAAGAGACCCAGTACTTC
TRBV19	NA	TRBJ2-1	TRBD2	CASRQIPGLAGGGSYNEQFF	TGTGCCAGTAGACAGATTCCGGGACTAGCGGGGGGAGGGAGCTACAATGAGCAGTTCTTC
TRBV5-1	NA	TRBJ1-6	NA	CASSLRTGNSPLHF	TGCGCCAGCAGCCTCCGGACGGGTAATTCACCCCTCCACTTT
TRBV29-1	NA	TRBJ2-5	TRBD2	CSVSWRGGRETQYF	TGCAGCGTTAGCTGGCGGGGGGGCCGGGAGACCCAGTACTTC
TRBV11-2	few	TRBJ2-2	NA	CASSLDLTRAFF	TGTGCCAGCAGCTTAGATCTGACGAGGGCGTTTTTT
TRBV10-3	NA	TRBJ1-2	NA	CAISVQGGGYTF	TGTGCCATCAGCGTACAGGGTGGAGGCTACACCTTC
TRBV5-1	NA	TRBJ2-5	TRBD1	CASRTDRGWETQYF	TGCGCCAGCAGGACGGACAGGGGATGGGAGACCCAGTACTTC
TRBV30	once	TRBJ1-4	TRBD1	CAWSVSRQGPGKLFF	TGTGCCTGGAGTGTAAGCCGACAGGGGCCAGGAAAACTGTTTTTT
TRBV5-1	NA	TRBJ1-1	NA	CASSFQGVNTEAFF	TGCGCCAGCAGCTTTCAGGGAGTGAACACTGAAGCTTTCTTT
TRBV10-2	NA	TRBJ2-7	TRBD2	CASNPSGAWTYEQYF	TGCGCCAGCAACCCAAGCGGGGCATGGACCTACGAGCAGTACTTC
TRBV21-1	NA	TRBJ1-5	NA	CASSKGDRGRVCQPQHF	TGTGCCAGCAGCAAAGGGGACAGGGGGCGAGTCTGCCAGCCCCAGCATTTT
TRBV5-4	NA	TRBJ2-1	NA	CASGQGTSSYNEQFF	TGTGCCAGCGGGCAAGGGACGAGCTCCTACAATGAGCAGTTCTTC
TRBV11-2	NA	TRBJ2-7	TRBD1	CASSPSRDRESFEQYF	TGTGCCAGCAGCCCCAGCCGGGACAGGGAATCGTTCGAGCAGTACTTC
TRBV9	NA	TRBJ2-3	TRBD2	CASSVVPGGPDTQYF	TGTGCCAGCAGCGTAGTCCCGGGGGGTCCAGATACGCAGTATTTT
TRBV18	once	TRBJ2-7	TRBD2	CASSPGTSGPYEQYF	TGTGCCAGCTCGCCAGGGACTAGCGGGCCCTACGAGCAGTACTTC
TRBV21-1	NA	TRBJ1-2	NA	CASSKPSGVEGDYGYTF	TGTGCCAGCAGCAAACCCTCAGGGGTGGAGGGCGACTATGGCTACACCTTC
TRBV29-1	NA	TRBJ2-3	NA	CSVVGRNTDTQYF	TGCAGCGTTGTCGGCAGGAACACAGATACGCAGTATTTT
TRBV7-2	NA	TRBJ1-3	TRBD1	CASSFNRGSGNTIYF	TGTGCCAGCAGCTTTAACAGGGGATCCGGAAACACCATATATTTT
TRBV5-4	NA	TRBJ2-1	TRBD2	CASLSSGNNEQFF	TGTGCCAGCCTCTCTAGCGGCAACAATGAGCAGTTCTTC
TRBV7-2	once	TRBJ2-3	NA	CASSLGPPNTDTQYF	TGTGCCAGCAGCTTAGGGCCGCCCAACACAGATACGCAGTATTTT
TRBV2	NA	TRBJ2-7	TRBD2	CASGGTSGPNAQYF	TGTGCCAGCGGCGGGACTAGCGGACCCAACGCGCAGTACTTC
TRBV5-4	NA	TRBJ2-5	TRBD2	CASSSYSGGSQETQYF	TGTGCCAGCAGCTCTTATAGCGGGGGCTCCCAAGAGACCCAGTACTTC
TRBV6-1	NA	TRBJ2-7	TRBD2	CASSLTSLYEQYF	TGTGCCAGCAGTTTGACTAGCTTATACGAGCAGTACTTC
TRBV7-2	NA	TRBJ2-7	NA	CASSFSGRSYEQYF	TGTGCCAGCAGCTTCTCCGGCCGATCCTACGAGCAGTACTTC
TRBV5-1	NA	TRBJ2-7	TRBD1	CASSFRQGNEQYF	TGCGCCAGCAGCTTCCGACAGGGGAACGAGCAGTACTTC
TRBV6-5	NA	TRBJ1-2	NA	CASSYAVPGSYGYTF	TGTGCCAGCAGTTACGCTGTGCCCGGGTCATATGGCTACACCTTC
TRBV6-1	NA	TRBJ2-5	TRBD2	CASSEVSGRQTQYF	TGTGCCAGCAGTGAGGTTAGCGGGAGGCAGACCCAGTACTTC
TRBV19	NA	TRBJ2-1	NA	CASSQGDSLGRNEQFF	TGTGCCAGTAGCCAGGGGGACTCGCTTGGGCGGAATGAGCAGTTCTTC
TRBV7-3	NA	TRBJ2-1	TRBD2	CASSLSSPTSEQFF	TGTGCCAGCAGCTTATCATCGCCGACTAGCGAGCAGTTCTTC
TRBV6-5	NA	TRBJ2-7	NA	CASSYVSGSYEQYF	TGTGCCAGCAGTTACGTGTCCGGGTCCTACGAGCAGTACTTC
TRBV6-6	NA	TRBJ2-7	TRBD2	CASSYSRREAYEQYF	TGTGCCAGCAGTTACTCAAGACGGGAGGCCTACGAGCAGTACTTC
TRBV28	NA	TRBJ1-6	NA	CASSSPGGSYNSPLHF	TGTGCCAGCAGTTCCCCGGGAGGGTCCTATAATTCACCCCTCCACTTT
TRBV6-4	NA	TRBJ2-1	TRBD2	CASSSTSGQSYNEQFF	TGTGCCAGCAGTTCGACTAGCGGGCAATCCTACAATGAGCAGTTCTTC
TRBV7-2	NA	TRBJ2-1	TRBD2	CASSLEPSGRNEQFF	TGTGCCAGCAGCTTAGAGCCTAGCGGGAGGAATGAGCAGTTCTTC
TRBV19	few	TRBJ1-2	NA	CASSLGAAYGYTF	TGTGCCAGTAGCCTGGGAGCGGCCTATGGCTACACCTTC
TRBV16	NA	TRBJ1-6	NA	CASSQSSYNSPLHF	TGTGCCAGCAGCCAATCAAGTTATAATTCACCCCTCCACTTT
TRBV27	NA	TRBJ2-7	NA	CASSLRPAYEQYF	TGTGCCAGCAGTTTGAGACCAGCCTACGAGCAGTACTTC
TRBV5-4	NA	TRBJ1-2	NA	CASSTDQYGYTF	TGTGCCAGCAGCACGGACCAATATGGCTACACCTTC
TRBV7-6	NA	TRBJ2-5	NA	CASSLAYPGGEETQYF	TGTGCCAGCAGCTTAGCCTATCCCGGAGGGGAAGAGACCCAGTACTTC
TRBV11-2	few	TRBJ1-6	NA	CASSFSGGDSPLHF	TGTGCCAGCAGCTTCTCAGGAGGGGATTCACCCCTCCACTTT
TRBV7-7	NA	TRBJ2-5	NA	CASSPNGETQYF	TGTGCCAGCAGCCCCAATGGGGAGACCCAGTACTTC
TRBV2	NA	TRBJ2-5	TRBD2	CASRVISGQETQYF	TGTGCCAGCAGGGTCATTAGCGGGCAAGAGACCCAGTACTTC
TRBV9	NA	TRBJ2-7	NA	CASSAGQTYEQYF	TGTGCCAGCAGCGCCGGACAGACCTACGAGCAGTACTTC
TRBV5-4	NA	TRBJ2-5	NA	CASSLAGTQETQYF	TGTGCCAGCAGCTTGGCCGGGACCCAAGAGACCCAGTACTTC
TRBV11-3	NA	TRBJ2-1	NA	CASSTQGNSYNEQFF	TGTGCCAGCAGCACACAGGGTAACTCCTACAATGAGCAGTTCTTC
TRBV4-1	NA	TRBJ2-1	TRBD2	CASSQGLAGGSSYNEQFF	TGCGCCAGCAGCCAAGGACTAGCGGGGGGGAGCTCCTACAATGAGCAGTTCTTC
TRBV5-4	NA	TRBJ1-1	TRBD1	CASSLAGTGGTEAFF	TGTGCCAGCAGCTTGGCCGGGACAGGGGGAACTGAAGCTTTCTTT
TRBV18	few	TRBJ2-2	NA	CASSSNTGELFF	TGTGCCAGCTCATCGAACACCGGGGAGCTGTTTTTT
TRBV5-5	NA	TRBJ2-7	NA	CASSLLGATYEQYF	TGTGCCAGCAGCTTGTTGGGGGCTACCTACGAGCAGTACTTC
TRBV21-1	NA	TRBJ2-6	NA	CASSKPGIRRANVLTF	TGTGCCAGCAGCAAACCAGGGATTCGGAGGGCCAACGTCCTGACTTTC
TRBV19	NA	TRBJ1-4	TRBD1	CASSIGQGATNEKLFF	TGTGCCAGTAGTATTGGACAGGGGGCGACTAATGAAAAACTGTTTTTT
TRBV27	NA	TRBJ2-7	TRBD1	CASTSRGRTGAPYEQYF	TGTGCCAGCACATCTAGGGGTAGGACAGGGGCCCCATACGAGCAGTACTTC
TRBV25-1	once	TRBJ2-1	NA	CASSEAGFHEQFF	TGTGCCAGCAGTGAGGCGGGGTTTCATGAGCAGTTCTTC